The entry below describes one T cell receptor beta chain. The antigen is not known. The data originate from a study of OX40 agonist ivuxolimab in advanced cancers. On the study more broadly: Among those enrolled, mean age was 60 years (range about 23 to 79) and about 79% were male. Overall study results and limits: At 0.1 to 3.0 mg/kg, clonal expansion of CD4+ and CD8+ blood T cells had occurred by week 6. Among the lowest peripheral clonal expansion occurred in 0.1-3.0 mg/kg partial responders.

V lost 0 bases to trimming and J lost 8 bases, with 11 bases between them. Germline CDR1 SGHAT, CDR2 FQNNGV. This CDR3 region has 14 residues. The protocol was immunoSEQ multiplex PCR, while the TCRdb copy is restricted to in-frame clones and leaves out a portion. The table lists roughly 130,000 clones, 93% of them singletons, with about 0.14% in the top ten. This TCR was recovered from an adult with an advanced solid tumor such as melanoma, head and neck, liver or kidney cancer. Sequences were derived from CD4+ or CD8+ T cells sorted from blood, sampled in a trial of the OX40 agonist ivuxolimab. This sequence joins TRBV11-2 and TRBJ2-1; D may be TRBD2 (7 bases). The CDR3, as DNA: TGTGCCAGCAGCTTAGAGGGGGGGGCCGATGAGCAGTTCTTC. Its protein is CASSLEGGADEQFF.